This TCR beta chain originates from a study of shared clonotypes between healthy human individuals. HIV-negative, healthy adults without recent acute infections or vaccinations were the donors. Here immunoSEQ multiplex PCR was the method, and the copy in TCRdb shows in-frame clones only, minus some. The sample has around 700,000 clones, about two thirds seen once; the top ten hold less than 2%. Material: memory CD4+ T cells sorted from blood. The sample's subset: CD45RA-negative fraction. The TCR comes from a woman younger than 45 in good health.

This chain's CDR3 is CASSQGQLLYNEQFF. The CDR3 DNA reads as TGTGCCAGCAGCCAGGGACAGCTTTTATACAATGAGCAGTTCTTC. The V call is TRBV11-3, the J call TRBJ2-1, with 7 bases lining up with TRBD1. Germline V gene lookup returns CDR1 SGHNT and CDR2 YENEEA. J gave up 4 bases and V 5 bases, and 8 bases lay outside the gene matches. CDR3 length: 15 amino acids.